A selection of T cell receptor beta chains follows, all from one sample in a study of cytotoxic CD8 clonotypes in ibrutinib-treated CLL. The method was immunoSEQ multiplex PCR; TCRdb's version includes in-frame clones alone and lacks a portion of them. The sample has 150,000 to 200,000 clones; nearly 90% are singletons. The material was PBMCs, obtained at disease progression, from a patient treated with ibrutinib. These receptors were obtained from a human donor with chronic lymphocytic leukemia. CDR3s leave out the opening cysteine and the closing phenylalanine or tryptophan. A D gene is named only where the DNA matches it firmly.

cdr3_aa: ASSGYEQY
cdr3_length: 8
v_call: TRBV7-9
d_call: -

cdr3_aa: ASVPRGYAQPQH
cdr3_length: 12
v_call: TRBV19
d_call: -

cdr3_aa: ASSPPPRTGIGGYT
cdr3_length: 14
v_call: TRBV27
d_call: TRBD1

cdr3_aa: ASSYSQGPYNEQF
cdr3_length: 13
v_call: TRBV6-5
d_call: -

cdr3_aa: ASSLWGWVVGNTGELF
cdr3_length: 16
v_call: TRBV5-6
d_call: -

cdr3_aa: ASSSLPGARGEQY
cdr3_length: 13
v_call: TRBV13
d_call: -

cdr3_aa: ASSYGARNTEAF
cdr3_length: 12
v_call: TRBV6-5
d_call: -

cdr3_aa: ASRPTDNSNQPQH
cdr3_length: 13
v_call: TRBV6-5
d_call: -

cdr3_aa: ASSPKPGPRRDYNEQF
cdr3_length: 16
v_call: TRBV7-3
d_call: -

cdr3_aa: ARSTGRRLEPNYGYT
cdr3_length: 15
v_call: TRBV5-3
d_call: -

cdr3_aa: ASSEAGDYNEQF
cdr3_length: 12
v_call: TRBV10-1
d_call: TRBD2

cdr3_aa: ASSLLAGYGGNEQY
cdr3_length: 14
v_call: TRBV7-9
d_call: TRBD2

cdr3_aa: ASSWELNLAGVVGELF
cdr3_length: 16
v_call: TRBV5-1
d_call: TRBD2

cdr3_aa: ASPGQGGYFLYGYT
cdr3_length: 14
v_call: TRBV19
d_call: TRBD1

cdr3_aa: ASIRDNMSYEQY
cdr3_length: 12
v_call: TRBV28
d_call: -

cdr3_aa: ASRQGGSYNEQF
cdr3_length: 12
v_call: TRBV7-3
d_call: -

cdr3_aa: ASSGGTQTNEKLF
cdr3_length: 13
v_call: TRBV9
d_call: -

cdr3_aa: ASSDQGAQGIQY
cdr3_length: 12
v_call: TRBV19
d_call: TRBD1

cdr3_aa: ASSLVFGQTDEQF
cdr3_length: 13
v_call: TRBV11-2
d_call: -

cdr3_aa: ASSLGVRPNTGELF
cdr3_length: 14
v_call: TRBV5-1
d_call: -

cdr3_aa: ASSPSGFNNEKLF
cdr3_length: 13
v_call: TRBV18
d_call: -

cdr3_aa: ASSLGGQTNEKLF
cdr3_length: 13
v_call: TRBV7-9
d_call: -

cdr3_aa: ASRGPTNEQY
cdr3_length: 10
v_call: TRBV6-6
d_call: -

cdr3_aa: ASSREPPGGAPMNTEAF
cdr3_length: 17
v_call: TRBV2
d_call: -

cdr3_aa: ASSPEGKVSYEQY
cdr3_length: 13
v_call: TRBV18
d_call: -

cdr3_aa: ASTPGGGILYGYT
cdr3_length: 13
v_call: TRBV6-5
d_call: -

cdr3_aa: ASSPWDRMNTEAF
cdr3_length: 13
v_call: TRBV27
d_call: TRBD1

cdr3_aa: AWSWNRGDEKLF
cdr3_length: 12
v_call: TRBV30
d_call: TRBD1

cdr3_aa: SVEQQGYTEAF
cdr3_length: 11
v_call: TRBV29-1
d_call: -

cdr3_aa: ASRTTGGDTEAF
cdr3_length: 12
v_call: TRBV19
d_call: TRBD1

cdr3_aa: ASSGKTGADTEAF
cdr3_length: 13
v_call: TRBV6-1
d_call: TRBD1

cdr3_aa: ASTALGDSNQPQH
cdr3_length: 13
v_call: TRBV6-1
d_call: -

cdr3_aa: ASSLWTGAYGYT
cdr3_length: 12
v_call: TRBV28
d_call: TRBD1

cdr3_aa: AWSVGSMPSTDTQY
cdr3_length: 14
v_call: TRBV30
d_call: -

cdr3_aa: ASSIRPIHYEQY
cdr3_length: 12
v_call: TRBV27
d_call: -

cdr3_aa: ASSDGGQEGETQY
cdr3_length: 13
v_call: TRBV6-4
d_call: TRBD1

cdr3_aa: ASSEYLTHYNEQF
cdr3_length: 13
v_call: TRBV2
d_call: -

cdr3_aa: ASSVQGGDTEAF
cdr3_length: 12
v_call: TRBV9
d_call: -

cdr3_aa: ASSFGGMNEQF
cdr3_length: 11
v_call: TRBV27
d_call: -

cdr3_aa: ASSFQATNEKLF
cdr3_length: 12
v_call: TRBV27
d_call: -

cdr3_aa: ASATGLSTDTQY
cdr3_length: 12
v_call: TRBV6-1
d_call: -

cdr3_aa: ASSTGTRYEQY
cdr3_length: 11
v_call: TRBV27
d_call: TRBD2

cdr3_aa: ASKNGDMNTEAF
cdr3_length: 12
v_call: TRBV6-5
d_call: -

cdr3_aa: ASGPFQLAGVPSTGELF
cdr3_length: 17
v_call: TRBV5-6
d_call: TRBD2

cdr3_aa: ASSKAELQPQH
cdr3_length: 11
v_call: TRBV7-8
d_call: -

cdr3_aa: AWNPDRGRVFGNTIY
cdr3_length: 15
v_call: TRBV30
d_call: TRBD1

cdr3_aa: ASSLSRSPFGTQY
cdr3_length: 13
v_call: TRBV7-9
d_call: -

cdr3_aa: ASSSPGLAGVETQY
cdr3_length: 14
v_call: TRBV13
d_call: TRBD2